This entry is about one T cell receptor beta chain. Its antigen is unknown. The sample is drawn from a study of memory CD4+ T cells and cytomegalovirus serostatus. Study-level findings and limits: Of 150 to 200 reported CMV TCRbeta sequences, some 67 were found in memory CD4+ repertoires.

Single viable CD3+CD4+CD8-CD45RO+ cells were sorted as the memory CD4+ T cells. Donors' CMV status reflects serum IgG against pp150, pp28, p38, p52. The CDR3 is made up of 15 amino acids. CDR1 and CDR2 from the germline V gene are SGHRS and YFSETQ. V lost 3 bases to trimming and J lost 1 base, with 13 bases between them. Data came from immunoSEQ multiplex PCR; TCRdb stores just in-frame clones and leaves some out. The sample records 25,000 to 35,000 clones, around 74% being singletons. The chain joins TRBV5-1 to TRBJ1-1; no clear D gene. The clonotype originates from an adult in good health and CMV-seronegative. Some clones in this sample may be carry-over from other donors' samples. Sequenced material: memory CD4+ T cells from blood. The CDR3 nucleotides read TGCGCCAGCAGCTCACTGAAGGGCGCGAACACTGAAGCTTTCTTT. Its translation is CASSSLKGANTEAFF.